This passage covers 20 T cell receptor beta chains from one sample sequenced in a study of blood T cells in healthy people across ages. A J-beta primer mix and a sample-barcoded 5' primer were used in a second PCR of roughly 7 to 12 cycles. TCRdb re-called the 5' RACE reads with MiXCR, one entry per CDR3 protein. Of around 990,000 distinct CDR3 sequences listed, almost 25% were seen once; the top ten hold about 0.69%. The same sample was also used in a study of T cells of mothers and their children.

The sequenced sample consisted of blood. Source of these receptors: a girl aged 2-10 years in good health.

This clonotype has a handful of counts. The V and J genes are TRBV7-9 and TRBJ1-6; tentative D call: TRBD1 (5 bases). Trimming left V 1 base short and J 10 bases short, with 17 bases between. Germline values: CDR1 SEHNR, CDR2 FQNEAQ (reference sequence). This CDR3 is 16 amino acids long. The CDR3 bases are TGTGCCAGCAGCTTAGTAACAGGAGACTCGCGCTCACCCCTCCACTTT. Its protein is CASSLVTGDSRSPLHF. Combining the CDR3 with reference TRBV7-9 and TRBJ1-6 gives the whole variable domain DTGVSQNPRHKITKRGQNVTFRCDPISEHNRLYWYRQTLGQGPEFLTYFQNEAQLEKSRLLSDRFSAERPKGSFSTLEIQRTEQGDSAMYLCASSLVTGDSRSPLHFGNGTRLTVT.

In this sample, this clonotype turned up many times. J is TRBJ2-2 and V is TRBV11-1; a possible D gene is TRBD1 (5 bases). Looked up from germline, CDR1 is SGHAT and CDR2 is FQDESV (reference sequence). V was cut by 6 bases and J by 11 bases, with 13 bases left in between. There are 12 residues in the CDR3. The CDR3: CASRSATEELFF. In nucleotides, the CDR3 is TGTGCCAGCAGATCGGCGACAGAAGAGCTGTTTTTT.

In this sample, this clonotype turned up a few times. The V and J genes are TRBV7-9 and TRBJ1-2; D call uncertain. This CDR3 comprises 13 residues. Trimming took 0 bases from V and 3 from J, leaving 5 bases between them. Germline values: CDR1 SEHNR, CDR2 FQNEAQ (reference sequence). The CDR3 here is CASSLASDYGYTF. In nucleotides, the CDR3 is TGTGCCAGCAGCTTAGCGTCGGACTATGGCTACACCTTC.

This clonotype has a handful of counts. This sequence joins TRBV7-6 and TRBJ1-3, with D unresolved. Trimming left V 1 base short and J 4 bases short, with 14 bases between. The germline gives CDR1 SGHVS, CDR2 FNYEAQ. This CDR3 spans 16 amino acids. CDR3 residues: CASSLGGLLGGNTIYF. CDR3 coding DNA: TGTGCCAGCAGCTTAGGTGGACTCTTAGGGGGAAACACCATATATTTT.

This chain uses TRBV30 with TRBJ2-5, with D possibly being TRBD1 (5 bases). The CDR3 extends over 15 amino acids. V was trimmed by 0 bases and J by 1 base, leaving 12 bases between them. Per the germline V gene, CDR1 is GTSNPN and CDR2 is SVGIG (reference sequence). The CDR3 nucleotides read TGTGCCTGGAGTGTACAGGCAGGGATCCAAGAGACCCAGTACTTC. This translates into CAWSVQAGIQETQYF. Filled out from reference TRBV30 and TRBJ2-5, the complete variable domain reads SQTIHQWPATLVQPVGSPLSLECTVEGTSNPNLYWYRQAAGRGLQLLFYSVGIGQISSEVPQNLSASRPQDRQFILSSKKLLLSDSGFYLCAWSVQAGIQETQYFGPGTRLLVL.

V usage is TRBV6-5 and J usage is TRBJ1-1; no clear D gene. Trimming left V 7 bases short and J 5 bases short, with 17 bases between. The V gene's germline CDR1 is MNHEY and CDR2 SVGAGI. This CDR3 is built from 14 residues. CDR3 sequence reads: CASTTRSARTEAFF. CDR3 sequence (DNA): TGTGCCAGCACCACCCGGTCCGCGAGGACTGAAGCTTTCTTT.

This clonotype came up a few times. The chain is built from TRBV24-1 and TRBJ2-3; tentatively, D is TRBD2 (7 bases). V was pared by 1 base and J by 2 bases, with 12 bases between. There are 16 residues in the CDR3. Germline CDR1 KGHDR, CDR2 SFDVKD. Here the CDR3 reads CATSDLGGGSTDTQYF. In nucleotides, the CDR3 is TGTGCCACCAGTGATTTAGGGGGAGGGTCCACAGATACGCAGTATTTT.

This clonotype turned up a few times. The CDR3 region has the DNA TGCGCCAGCAGAGAAGGAACAGGGTCTAGTTGGCAAGAGACCCAGTACTTC. This codes for CASREGTGSSWQETQYF. V and J are TRBV5-1 and TRBJ2-5; TRBD1 is a possible D gene (6 bases). V lost 5 bases to trimming and J lost 2 bases, with 22 bases between them. The V gene's germline CDR1 is SGHRS and CDR2 YFSETQ. The length of the CDR3 is 17 residues.

This clonotype showed up just a few times. The DNA of the CDR3 is TGTGCCAGCAGCCGCGGACAGGTCGTACGCGGCTACACCTTC. It translates to CASSRGQVVRGYTF. V usage is TRBV11-2 and J usage is TRBJ1-2, with 7 nucleotides matching TRBD1. Losses at the gene ends were 5 bases for V and 8 bases for J; bases not matched to a gene: 11. Germline-derived CDR1 and CDR2 are SGHAT and FQNNGV. This CDR3 contains 14 residues. The variable domain in full, with the rest retrieved from reference TRBV11-2 and TRBJ1-2, is EAGVAQSPRYKIIEKRQSVAFWCNPISGHATLYWYQQILGQGPKLLIQFQNNGVVDDSQLPKDRFSAERLKGVDSTLKIQPAKLEDSAVYLCASSRGQVVRGYTFGSGTRLTVV.

In its sample, this clonotype was seen a few times. This chain uses TRBV7-9 with TRBJ2-1; D is unclear. Germline loops: CDR1 SEHNR, CDR2 FQNEAQ (reference sequence). V lost 8 bases, J lost 4 bases, and 9 bases lay in between. The CDR3 consists of 12 residues. The CDR3 protein is CASYKGYNEQFF. In DNA form, the CDR3 reads TGTGCCAGCTACAAAGGGTACAATGAGCAGTTCTTC.

A few counts support this clonotype. This chain joins TRBV27 and TRBJ1-4; TRBD1 agrees at 7 bases. Trimming removed 5 bases from V and 13 bases from J; junction bases left unmatched: 16. Germline V gene lookup returns CDR1 MNHEY and CDR2 SMNVEV (reference sequence). CDR3 size: 15 residues. Here the CDR3 reads CASSTIEGALSGLFF. DNA of the CDR3: TGTGCCAGCAGTACCATAGAGGGGGCCCTCTCCGGACTGTTTTTT.

Only a few counts were recorded for this clonotype. This rearrangement joins TRBV20-1 to TRBJ2-2; D is possibly TRBD2 (5 bases). CDR3 size: 13 residues. V was clipped by 7 bases and J by 3 bases, with 12 bases between them. Germline loops: CDR1 DFQATT, CDR2 SNEGSKA (reference sequence). CDR3 protein: CSVNGIDTGELFF. CDR3 sequence (DNA): TGCAGTGTGAACGGGATCGACACCGGGGAGCTGTTTTTT.

This clonotype was seen a handful of times. The chain employs TRBV4-1 and TRBJ1-6; a possible D gene is TRBD1 (5 bases). CDR1 is MGHRA, CDR2 YSYEKL, per germline. This CDR3 region has 16 residues. Trimming removed 4 bases from V and 3 bases from J, with 13 bases in between. The CDR3 DNA reads as TGCGCCAGCAGCCTAACCGGGACTGACTATAATTCACCCCTCCACTTT. This translates into CASSLTGTDYNSPLHF.

This clonotype was picked up a small number of times. The CDR3 region is CASSPLTPEAFF. CDR3 DNA sequence: TGTGCCAGCAGCCCACTGACACCTGAAGCTTTCTTT. The chain joins TRBV12-3 or TRBV12-4 to TRBJ1-1; D remains unclear. CDR3 size: 12 residues. V was shortened by 6 bases and J by 6 bases, with 11 bases between the two germline ends.

This clonotype was recorded a few times. The chain couples TRBV9 to TRBJ1-4; D is possibly TRBD1 (5 bases). V was shortened by 3 bases and J by 6 bases, with 15 bases between the two germline ends. The CDR3 has 15 amino acids. CDR1 and CDR2 (germline): SGDLS, YYNGEE. CDR3 DNA: TGTGCCAGCAGCGGAGGGACGATTTATTATGAAAAACTGTTTTTT. It yields the protein CASSGGTIYYEKLFF.

CDR3 coding DNA: TGCAGCGTTGACGGGACTAGCGGGGGGTACGAGCAGTACTTC. Its protein is CSVDGTSGGYEQYF. The chain joins TRBV29-1 to TRBJ2-5; 15 nucleotides line up with TRBD2. TRBJ2-7 matches the DNA end more closely, so the J call is doubtful. The CDR3 spans 14 residues. Germline V gene data show CDR1 as SQVTM and CDR2 as ANQGSEA.

The chain uses TRBV29-1 and TRBJ1-2; D ambiguous. The germline V gene encodes CDR1 SQVTM and CDR2 ANQGSEA. Trimming removed 6 bases at V and 7 bases at J, with 15 bases between. This CDR3 is 12 amino acids long. In DNA form, the CDR3 reads TGCAGCGTAGGGAGGACTGGGGTTGGCTACACCTTC. Protein sequence: CSVGRTGVGYTF.

The chain combines TRBV27 with TRBJ1-5; D gene uncertain. CDR1 and CDR2 from the germline V gene are MNHEY and SMNVEV (reference sequence). Trimming removed 5 bases at V and 6 bases at J, with 17 bases between. This CDR3 comprises 15 residues. CDR3 DNA: TGTGCCAGCAGTCTGGACTCAAGGCTGGGTCAGCCCCAGCATTTT. It is translated as CASSLDSRLGQPQHF.

In the case of this clonotype: Mismatch with germline at one junction end may stem from a read error. The chain carries TRBV20-1 and TRBJ2-7, with TRBD1 matching 8 bases. This CDR3 is built from 14 residues. The germline gives CDR1 DFQATT, CDR2 SNEGSKA (reference sequence). The CDR3 region has the DNA TGCAGTGCTCTAGTCAGGGGGCTCGGCTACCAGCAGTACTTC. Translated: CSALVRGLGYQQYF.

The genes are TRBV2 and TRBJ2-5, with unresolved D. TRBJ2-7 explains the end of the DNA better; the J call may be wrong. The length of the CDR3 is 12 residues. The germline CDR1 and CDR2 sequences are SNHLY and FYNNEI. CDR3 loop: CASKAATYEQYF. The CDR3 DNA reads TGTGCCAGCAAAGCAGCTACCTACGAGCAGTACTTC.